This T cell receptor (beta chain) originates from a study of T cell responses to AZD1222 COVID-19 vaccine. The study, taken as a whole, reports: Nearly half of spike-specific TCRs reportedly target variant regions that are unmutated in the B.1.351 and B.1.1.7 variants. Seropositivity was recorded at baseline in only a handful of AZD1222 recipients. Donors were largely white British and mainly female; clonal diversity was possibly underestimated.

Here immunoSEQ multiplex PCR was the method, and the copy in TCRdb shows in-frame clones only, minus some. The sample lists roughly 120,000 clones, about 90% occurring once. Worth noting for this clone: Its antigen remains unidentified.

The sequence was obtained from an adult who received the AZD1222 COVID-19 vaccine. The sequencing here drew on peripheral blood, taken 28 days after the second AZD1222 dose.

The CDR3 DNA reads TGTGCCATCAGGACGGGACTAGGTCGGGAGCAGTACTTC. It codes for CAIRTGLGREQYF. The V and J genes are TRBV10-3 and TRBJ2-7; 8 bases fit TRBD2. The CDR3 extends over 13 amino acids. The V segment lost 6 bases and the J segment 7 bases; nucleotides outside the gene matches: 8. CDR1 and CDR2 (germline): ENHRY, SYGVKD.